Sequencing of this T cell receptor beta chain was carried out in a study of blood T cells in healthy people across ages. Germline CDR1 reads KGHSH; CDR2 reads LQKENI. The CDR3 consists of 14 residues. Turning to this clonotype: No antigen is known for it. A junction boundary mismatches the germline segment, possibly from a read error.

For the second PCR, which ran for about 6 to 11 cycles, a sample-barcoded 5' primer and a J-beta primer mix were used. TCRdb called the 5' RACE reads again in MiXCR, with one record for every CDR3 protein. The sample shows hundreds of thousands of distinct CDR3 sequences, approximately 52% of them seen only once. Study observations and caveats: There was a strong correlation between TCR beta diversity and naive T cell percentage.

V gene TRBV18 combines with J gene TRBJ2-1; D is unclear. This clonotype was obtained from a man aged 55-75 years in good health. The sequencing sample was made of blood. The CDR3 DNA reads TGTCCCAGCTCACCACCTAATAGTGACAATGAGCAGTTCTTC. Translated: CPSSPPNSDNEQFF.